This T cell receptor (beta chain) was found in a study of early T cells in non-severe SARS-CoV-2 infection. Germline CDR1 is GTSNPN and CDR2 is SVGIG (reference sequence). V dropped 4 bases and J dropped 2 bases, with 7 bases sitting between them. This CDR3 is built from 12 residues. Unique molecular identifiers tagged individual cDNA molecules. TCRdb used MiXCR to reprocess the 5' RACE reads, holding one entry per CDR3 protein. This sample yields approximately 40,000 distinct CDR3 sequences, of which roughly a tenth are seen a single time; about a tenth belongs to the top ten. This TCR came from an adult who was a healthcare worker with PCR-confirmed SARS-CoV-2 infection or an uninfected control (not recorded which). The sample was whole blood. The rearrangement uses TRBV30 and TRBJ2-3; D might be TRBD2 (5 bases). The CDR3 region has the DNA TGTGCCTGGAACGACTACACAGATACGCAGTATTTT. Translating it yields CAWNDYTDTQYF.